This TCR beta chain was found in a study of beta chain features in type 1 diabetes. Since all of the isolated RNA was reverse transcribed, expressed TCRB transcripts were what got sequenced. The assay was immunoSEQ multiplex PCR, and TCRdb's table has in-frame clones only and misses some. This sample has about 470,000 clones, with approximately 30% found just once. The V gene lost 3 bases and the J gene lost 1 base, with 3 bases spanning the gap. The germline gives CDR1 LNHDA, CDR2 SQIVND (reference sequence). This CDR3 comprises 12 residues. The sample comprised naive CD4+ T cells from blood. The receptor was derived from a young man in good health. V and J are TRBV19 and TRBJ1-1; D ambiguous. The CDR3 region is CASSISNTEAFF. The CDR3 DNA follows: TGTGCCAGTAGTATCTCGAACACTGAAGCTTTCTTT. Drawing the rest from reference TRBV19 and TRBJ1-1, the complete variable domain is DGGITQSPKYLFRKEGQNVTLSCEQNLNHDAMYWYRQDPGQGLRLIYYSQIVNDFQKGDIAEGYSVSREKKESFPLTVTSAQKNPTAFYLCASSISNTEAFFGQGTRLTVV.